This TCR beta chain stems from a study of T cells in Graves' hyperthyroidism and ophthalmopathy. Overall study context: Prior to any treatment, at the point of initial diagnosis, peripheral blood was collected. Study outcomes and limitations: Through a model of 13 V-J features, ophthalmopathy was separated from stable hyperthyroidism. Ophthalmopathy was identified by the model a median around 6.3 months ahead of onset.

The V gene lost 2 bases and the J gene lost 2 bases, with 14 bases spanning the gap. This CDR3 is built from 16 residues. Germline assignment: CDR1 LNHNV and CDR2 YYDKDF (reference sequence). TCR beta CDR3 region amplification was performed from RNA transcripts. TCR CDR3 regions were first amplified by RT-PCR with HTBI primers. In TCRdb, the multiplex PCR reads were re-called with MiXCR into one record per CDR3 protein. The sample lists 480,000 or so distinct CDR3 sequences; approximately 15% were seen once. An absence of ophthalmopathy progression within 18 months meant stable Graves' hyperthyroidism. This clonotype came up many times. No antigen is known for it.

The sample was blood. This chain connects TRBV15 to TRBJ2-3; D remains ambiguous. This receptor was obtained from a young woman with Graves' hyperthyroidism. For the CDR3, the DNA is TGTGCCACCAGCAGAAAACTAACTGGGATCACAGATACGCAGTATTTT. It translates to CATSRKLTGITDTQYF. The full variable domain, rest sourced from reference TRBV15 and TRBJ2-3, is DAMVIQNPRYQVTQFGKPVTLSCSQTLNHNVMYWYQQKSSQAPKLLFHYYDKDFNNEADTPDNFQSRRPNTSFCFLDIRSPGLGDTAMYLCATSRKLTGITDTQYFGPGTRLTVL.